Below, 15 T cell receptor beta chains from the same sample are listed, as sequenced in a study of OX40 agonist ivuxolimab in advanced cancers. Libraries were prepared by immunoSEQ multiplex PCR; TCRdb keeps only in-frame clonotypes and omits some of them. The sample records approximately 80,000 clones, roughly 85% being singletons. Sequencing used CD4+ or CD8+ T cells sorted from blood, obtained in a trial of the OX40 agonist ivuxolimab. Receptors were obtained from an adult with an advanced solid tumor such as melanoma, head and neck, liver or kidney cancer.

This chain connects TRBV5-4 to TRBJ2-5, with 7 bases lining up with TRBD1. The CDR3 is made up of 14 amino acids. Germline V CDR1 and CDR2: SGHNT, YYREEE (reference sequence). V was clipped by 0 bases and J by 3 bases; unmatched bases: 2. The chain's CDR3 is CASSLAGTEETQYF. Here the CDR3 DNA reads TGTGCCAGCAGCTTGGCCGGGACAGAAGAGACCCAGTACTTC.

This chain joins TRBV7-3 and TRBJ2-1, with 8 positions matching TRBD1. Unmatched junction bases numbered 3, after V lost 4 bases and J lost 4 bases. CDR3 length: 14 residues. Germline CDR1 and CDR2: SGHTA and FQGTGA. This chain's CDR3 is CASSYGQGYNEQFF. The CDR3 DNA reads TGTGCCAGCAGCTACGGACAGGGATACAATGAGCAGTTCTTC.

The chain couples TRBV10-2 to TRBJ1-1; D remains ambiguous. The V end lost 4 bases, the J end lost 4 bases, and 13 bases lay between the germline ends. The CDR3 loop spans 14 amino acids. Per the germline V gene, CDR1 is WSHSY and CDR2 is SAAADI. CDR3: CASSAPRGSTEAFF. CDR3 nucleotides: TGCGCCAGCAGTGCCCCCCGAGGAAGCACTGAAGCTTTCTTT.

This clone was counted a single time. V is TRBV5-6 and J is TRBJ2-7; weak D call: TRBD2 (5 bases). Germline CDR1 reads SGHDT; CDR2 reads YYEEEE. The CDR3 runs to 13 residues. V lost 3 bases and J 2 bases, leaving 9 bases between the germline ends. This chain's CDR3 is CASSSDGTYEQYF. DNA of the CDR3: TGTGCCAGCAGCTCGGACGGGACCTACGAGCAGTACTTC.

The CDR3 reads CASSISGGRHYEQYF. CDR3 nucleotides: TGTGCCAGTAGTATTTCTGGAGGACGGCACTACGAGCAGTACTTC. V gene TRBV19 combines with J gene TRBJ2-7, with a weak D call TRBD2 (5 bases). Germline lookup yields CDR1 LNHDA and CDR2 SQIVND (reference sequence). V lost 3 bases to trimming and J lost 3 bases, with 15 bases between them. This CDR3 is 15 amino acids long.

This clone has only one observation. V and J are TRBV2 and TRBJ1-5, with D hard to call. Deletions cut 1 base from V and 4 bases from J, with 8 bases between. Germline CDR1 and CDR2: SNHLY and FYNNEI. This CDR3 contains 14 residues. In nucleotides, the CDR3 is TGTGCCAGCAGTGAAGGGTACAGAAATCAGCCCCAGCATTTT. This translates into CASSEGYRNQPQHF.

The DNA of the CDR3 is TGTGCCATCAGTGCGGAAGGGGCGGGGGGGCACTTTGAGCAGTTCTTC. It translates to CAISAEGAGGHFEQFF. This chain joins TRBV10-3 and TRBJ2-1; 9 positions match TRBD2. CDR1 is ENHRY and CDR2 is SYGVKD in the germline V gene. V was clipped by 4 bases and J by 9 bases; unmatched bases: 13. The CDR3 contains 16 residues.

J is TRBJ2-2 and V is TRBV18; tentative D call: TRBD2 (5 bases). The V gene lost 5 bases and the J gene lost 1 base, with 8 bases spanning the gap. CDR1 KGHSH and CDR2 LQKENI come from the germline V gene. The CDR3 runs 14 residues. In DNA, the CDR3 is TGTGCCAGCTCATCTCGGGAGAACACCGGGGAGCTGTTTTTT. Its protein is CASSSRENTGELFF.

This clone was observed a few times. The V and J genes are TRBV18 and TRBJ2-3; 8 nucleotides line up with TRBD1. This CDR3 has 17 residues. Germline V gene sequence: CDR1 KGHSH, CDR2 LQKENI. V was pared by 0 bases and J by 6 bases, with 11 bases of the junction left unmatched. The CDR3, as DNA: TGTGCCAGCTCACCACCTAGGGCGCAGGGGGCGAGGGATACGCAGTATTTT. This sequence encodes CASSPPRAQGARDTQYF. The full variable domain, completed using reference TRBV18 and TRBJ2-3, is NAGVMQNPRHLVRRRGQEARLRCSPMKGHSHVYWYRQLPEEGLKFMVYLQKENIIDESGMPKERFSAEFPKEGPSILRIQQVVRGDSAAYFCASSPPRAQGARDTQYFGPGTRLTVL.

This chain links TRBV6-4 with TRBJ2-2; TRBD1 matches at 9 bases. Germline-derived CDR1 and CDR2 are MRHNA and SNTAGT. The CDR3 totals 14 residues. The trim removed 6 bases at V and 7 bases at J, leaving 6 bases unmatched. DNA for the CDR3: TGTGCCAGCAGGGGGACAGGGACTGTCGGGGAGCTGTTTTTT. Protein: CASRGTGTVGELFF.

CDR3 residues: CASSLVRDSNQPQHF. In nucleotides, the CDR3 is TGTGCCAGCAGCTTAGTACGAGATAGCAATCAGCCCCAGCATTTT. This chain connects TRBV7-2 to TRBJ1-5, with unresolved D. Germline CDR1 is SGHTA and CDR2 is FQGNSA. The CDR3 has 15 amino acids. Between the trimmed V and J ends, which lost 1 base and 0 bases, there was a span of 7 bases.

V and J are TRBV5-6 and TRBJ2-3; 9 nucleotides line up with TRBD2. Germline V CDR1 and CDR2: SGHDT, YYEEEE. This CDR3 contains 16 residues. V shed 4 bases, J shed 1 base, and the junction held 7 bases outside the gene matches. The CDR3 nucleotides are TGTGCCAGCAGCCTGAGGGTAGCGGGGGGCACAGATACGCAGTATTTT. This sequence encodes CASSLRVAGGTDTQYF.

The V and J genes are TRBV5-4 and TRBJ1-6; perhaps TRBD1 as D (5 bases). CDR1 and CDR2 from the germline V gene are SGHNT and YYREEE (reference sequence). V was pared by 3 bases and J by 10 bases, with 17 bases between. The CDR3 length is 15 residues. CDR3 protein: CASSSLQGMSSPLHF. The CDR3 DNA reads TGTGCCAGCAGCTCTCTTCAGGGAATGAGCTCACCCCTCCACTTT. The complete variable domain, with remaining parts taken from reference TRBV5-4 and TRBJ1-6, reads ETGVTQSPTHLIKTRGQQVTLRCSSQSGHNTVSWYQQALGQGPQFIFQYYREEENGRGNFPPRFSGLQFPNYSSELNVNALELDDSALYLCASSSLQGMSSPLHFGNGTRLTVT.

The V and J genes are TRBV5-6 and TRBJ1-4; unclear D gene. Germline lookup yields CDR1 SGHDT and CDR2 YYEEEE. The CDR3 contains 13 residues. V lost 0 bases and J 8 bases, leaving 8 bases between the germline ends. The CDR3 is CASSLAGAEKLFF. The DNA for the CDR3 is TGTGCCAGCAGCTTGGCGGGAGCGGAAAAACTGTTTTTT.

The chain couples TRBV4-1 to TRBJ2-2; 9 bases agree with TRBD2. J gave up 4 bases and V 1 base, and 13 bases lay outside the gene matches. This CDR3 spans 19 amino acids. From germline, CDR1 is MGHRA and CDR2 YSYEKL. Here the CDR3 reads CASSQVPHTSGSRTGELFF. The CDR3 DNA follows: TGCGCCAGCAGCCAAGTACCCCATACTAGCGGGTCGCGCACCGGGGAGCTGTTTTTT.